The 28 T cell receptor beta chains listed next were all sequenced from one sample in a study of response to subunit inactivated influenza vaccine. TCRdb re-analysed the RT-PCR reads in MiXCR, keeping a single row per CDR3 protein. The data hold some 300,000 distinct CDR3 sequences, with about 20% observed a single time. The sample was PBMCs from blood, taken 21 months after vaccination. The origin of the receptors is a man aged 50 to 69 who received an inactivated influenza vaccine.

This clonotype was seen once. This chain uses TRBV6-1 with TRBJ2-2, with 7 bases that match TRBD1. In germline, CDR1 is MNHNS, CDR2 SASEGT. There are 14 residues in the CDR3. V trimming: 5 bases; J trimming: 6 bases; junction bases outside the gene matches: 6. Here the CDR3 reads CASSINRGPGELFF. The DNA for the CDR3 is TGTGCCAGCAGTATAAACAGGGGCCCCGGGGAGCTGTTTTTT.

This clonotype was seen more than once but under ten times. The chain links TRBV4-2 to TRBJ1-4, with D unclear. Germline V gene data show CDR1 as LGHNA and CDR2 as YNFKEQ. The CDR3 covers 17 residues. Trimming took off 0 bases at V and 0 bases at J, with 11 bases between the two ends. The CDR3 sequence: CASSQDASSATNEKLFF. In DNA, the CDR3 is TGTGCCAGCAGCCAAGATGCCAGCTCGGCAACTAATGAAAAACTGTTTTTT.

The J gene is TRBJ1-5, the V gene TRBV28, with 7 positions matching TRBD1. Looked up from germline, CDR1 is MDHEN and CDR2 is SYDVKM. Germline trimming cut 6 bases from V and 5 bases from J; bases unmatched to any gene: 7. The CDR3 length is 14 residues. The CDR3 region is CASRPDRVYQPQHF. The CDR3 DNA reads TGTGCCAGCAGGCCTGACAGGGTCTATCAGCCCCAGCATTTT.

The V and J genes are TRBV12-3 or TRBV12-4 and TRBJ1-4; the match to TRBD1 covers 8 bases. The CDR3 extends over 16 amino acids. V trimming: 8 bases; J trimming: 0 bases; junction bases outside the gene matches: 8. CDR3 sequence: CASSSDRVTTNEKLFF. The CDR3 region has the DNA TGTGCCAGCTCATCGGACAGGGTGACAACTAATGAAAAACTGTTTTTT.

This clonotype was seen only a few times. V is TRBV7-2 and J is TRBJ1-6; possibly TRBD1 for D (5 bases). Trimming took off 2 bases at V and 9 bases at J, with 17 bases between the two ends. The CDR3 covers 16 residues. Germline V gene data show CDR1 as SGHTA and CDR2 as FQGNSA. DNA of the CDR3: TGTGCCAGCAGCTTACGACAGCTCAGCTCGGGTTCACCCCTCCACTTT. Amino acids: CASSLRQLSSGSPLHF.

This clonotype appeared a few times. The chain is built from TRBV6-1 and TRBJ2-7; D uncertain. Trimming left V 8 bases short and J 0 bases short, with 11 bases between. CDR3 length: 13 residues. Per the germline V gene, CDR1 is MNHNS and CDR2 is SASEGT. The CDR3 region is CASGSGSSYEQYF. In DNA, the CDR3 is TGTGCCAGCGGGTCCGGTAGCTCCTACGAGCAGTACTTC.

This clonotype has more than one count but fewer than ten. The chain couples TRBV4-1 to TRBJ1-6; D not resolved. The CDR3 is 12 residues long. Germline values: CDR1 MGHRA, CDR2 YSYEKL. V lost 0 bases and J 10 bases, leaving 4 bases between the germline ends. The CDR3 is CASSQDSSPLHF. The CDR3 DNA sequence: TGCGCCAGCAGCCAAGACAGCTCACCCCTCCACTTT.

V gene TRBV12-3 or TRBV12-4 combines with J gene TRBJ2-2; 8 positions match TRBD2. The CDR3 is 15 residues long. After removal of 6 bases from V and 6 bases from J, the junction contained 9 bases not matched to a gene. The CDR3: CASRRAGLDAGELFF. The CDR3 DNA follows: TGTGCCAGCAGAAGGGCGGGACTAGACGCCGGGGAGCTGTTTTTT.

V gene TRBV28 combines with J gene TRBJ2-5; 10 bases map to TRBD1. This CDR3 is 17 amino acids long. V was pared by 2 bases and J by 1 base, with 7 bases of the junction left unmatched. CDR1 is MDHEN, CDR2 SYDVKM, per germline. CDR3 residues: CASSLPRTGGSQETQYF. The CDR3 DNA reads TGTGCCAGCAGTTTACCCCGGACAGGGGGTTCCCAAGAGACCCAGTACTTC.

This clonotype was detected a few times. This chain connects TRBV5-5 to TRBJ1-4; D call uncertain. This CDR3 contains 14 residues. Germline values: CDR1 SGHKS, CDR2 YYEKEE (reference sequence). V was trimmed by 2 bases and J by 8 bases, leaving 13 bases between them. The CDR3 is CASSFSGSYEKLFF. CDR3 nucleotide sequence: TGTGCCAGCAGCTTCTCAGGCAGTTACGAAAAACTGTTTTTT.

J is TRBJ1-6 and V is TRBV5-1, with 7 bases aligning to TRBD1. The CDR3 has 14 residues. The V gene's germline CDR1 is SGHRS and CDR2 YFSETQ. V dropped 4 bases and J dropped 8; count of bases not matched to a gene: 6. The CDR3 nucleotides are TGCGCCAGCAGCCTCGGACAGGACCATTCACCCCTCCACTTT. Amino acid sequence: CASSLGQDHSPLHF. The variable domain in full, with the rest retrieved from reference TRBV5-1 and TRBJ1-6, is KAGVTQTPRYLIKTRGQQVTLSCSPISGHRSVSWYQQTPGQGLQFLFEYFSETQRNKGNFPGRFSGRQFSNSRSEMNVSTLELGDSALYLCASSLGQDHSPLHFGNGTRLTVT.

This clonotype was counted many times. The chain has TRBV12-3 or TRBV12-4 and TRBJ1-4; D unresolved. With 5 bases removed from V and 8 bases from J, the gap between germline ends came to 15 bases. The CDR3 consists of 14 residues. CDR3 DNA: TGTGCCAGCAGTCTCGAAGTCTCGGGGGAAAAACTGTTTTTT. This gives the protein CASSLEVSGEKLFF.

V gene TRBV5-1 combines with J gene TRBJ2-3; 13 bases line up with TRBD2. The CDR3 is made up of 15 amino acids. CDR1 is SGHRS, CDR2 YFSETQ, per germline. With 6 bases clipped from V and 0 bases from J, the junction kept 1 base outside the gene matches. The CDR3 sequence: CASKGLAGSTDTQYF. The CDR3 nucleotides are TGCGCCAGCAAGGGACTAGCGGGGAGCACAGATACGCAGTATTTT.

The table lists this clonotype with a few counts. The gene calls are TRBV7-8 and TRBJ1-3; 10 nucleotides align to TRBD1. The CDR3 runs to 16 residues. CDR1 and CDR2 from the germline V gene are SGHVS and FQNEAQ. After removal of 5 bases from V and 0 bases from J, the junction contained 4 bases not matched to a gene. The CDR3 DNA reads as TGTGCCAGCAGCCCCGGGACAGGGGCCTCTGGAAACACCATATATTTT. Amino acid sequence: CASSPGTGASGNTIYF.

V and J are TRBV6-5 and TRBJ1-2; D not certain. CDR3 size: 15 residues. Germline V gene data show CDR1 as MNHEY and CDR2 as SVGAGI. V dropped 4 bases and J dropped 5 bases, with 17 bases sitting between them. In nucleotides, the CDR3 is TGTGCCAGCAGTTCTCCGAGATACCATCAATATGGCTACACCTTC. Residues: CASSSPRYHQYGYTF.

The rearrangement joins TRBV5-6 to TRBJ1-4; D ambiguous. V shed 1 base and J shed 8 bases, with 9 bases lying between them. This CDR3 spans 13 amino acids. Germline assignment: CDR1 SGHDT and CDR2 YYEEEE. The CDR3 region has the DNA TGTGCCAGCAGCTTGATTCGTGGGGAAAAACTGTTTTTT. Protein: CASSLIRGEKLFF.

This chain joins TRBV2 and TRBJ1-5, with D perhaps TRBD1 (6 bases). The V gene lost 6 bases and the J gene lost 9 bases, with 15 bases spanning the gap. The CDR3 is 13 residues long. Germline lookup yields CDR1 SNHLY and CDR2 FYNNEI. The CDR3 spells CASRGTNLGPQHF. CDR3 in DNA: TGTGCCAGCAGGGGGACAAACCTGGGGCCCCAGCATTTT.

The count of this clonotype is one. The junction differs from germline at one of its ends, possibly a read error. The J gene is TRBJ1-6, the V gene TRBV7-8; 10 bases agree with TRBD1. Germline V gene data show CDR1 as SGHVS and CDR2 as FQNEAQ. The CDR3 sequence is 14 residues long. The CDR3 region has the DNA TGTGCCGGCAGCCCCGACAGGGGGCGGTCACCCCTCCACTTT. Amino acid sequence: CAGSPDRGRSPLHF.

This clonotype was picked up many times. The chain recombines TRBV12-3 or TRBV12-4 with TRBJ1-4; D might be TRBD1 (5 bases). This CDR3 is built from 12 residues. V gave up 5 bases and J gave up 8 bases, with 9 bases separating them. The CDR3 region has the DNA TGTGCCAGCAGTCTCAGGGAAGAAAAACTGTTTTTT. Translation: CASSLREEKLFF.

The V and J genes are TRBV3-1 and TRBJ2-4, with no clear D. The CDR3 has 17 residues. V lost 0 bases and J lost 0, with 12 bases in between. Germline CDR1 and CDR2: LGHDT and YNNKEL (reference sequence). CDR3 sequence reads: CASSQDSNRLAKNIQYF. The DNA for the CDR3 is TGTGCCAGCAGCCAAGATTCGAACAGACTAGCCAAAAACATTCAGTACTTC.

The V gene is TRBV10-3, the J gene TRBJ2-3, with 7 positions matching TRBD2. The CDR3 sequence is 14 residues long. Per the germline V gene, CDR1 is ENHRY and CDR2 is SYGVKD. J was trimmed by 7 bases and V by 6 bases; bases with no gene match: 10. CDR3 residues: CAISLEGGSNTQYF. CDR3 bases: TGTGCCATCAGCCTCGAGGGCGGGAGTAATACGCAGTATTTT.

The chain carries TRBV29-1 and TRBJ1-1; TRBD1 might be the D (5 bases). This CDR3 is built from 14 residues. V dropped 1 base and J dropped 0 bases, with 9 bases sitting between them. Germline-derived CDR1 and CDR2 are SQVTM and ANQGSEA. This CDR3 is CSVEGGRMNTEAFF. The DNA for the CDR3 is TGCAGCGTTGAAGGGGGCCGTATGAACACTGAAGCTTTCTTT. Full variable domain (remainder filled in from reference TRBV29-1 and TRBJ1-1): SAVISQKPSRDICQRGTSLTIQCQVDSQVTMMFWYRQQPGQSLTLIATANQGSEATYESGFVIDKFPISRPNLTFSTLTVSNMSPEDSSIYLCSVEGGRMNTEAFFGQGTRLTVV.

This clonotype occurred a few times. The rearrangement uses TRBV2 and TRBJ2-2; no clear D gene. CDR3 length equals 11 residues. Germline CDR1 is SNHLY and CDR2 is FYNNEI. Trimming took off 8 bases at V and 6 bases at J, with 7 bases between the two ends. The CDR3 spells CASRLPGELFF. CDR3 in DNA: TGTGCCAGCCGGTTGCCCGGGGAGCTGTTTTTT.

This clonotype has a count of ten or more. The V gene is TRBV18, the J gene TRBJ1-2; perhaps TRBD1 as D (6 bases). The CDR3 consists of 14 residues. Trimming pared 3 bases from V and 2 bases from J, leaving 10 bases between. Germline CDR1 reads KGHSH; CDR2 reads LQKENI. DNA of the CDR3: TGTGCCAGCTCACCCCAGGGGCGCAACTATGGCTACACCTTC. It translates to CASSPQGRNYGYTF.

The chain recombines TRBV18 with TRBJ1-1, with TRBD1 matching 7 bases. This CDR3 spans 15 amino acids. Per the germline V gene, CDR1 is KGHSH and CDR2 is LQKENI. Trimming at V came to 0 bases and at J to 4 bases, leaving 5 bases not matched to a gene. In nucleotides, the CDR3 is TGTGCCAGCTCACCACCGGTGGCAGGGGGCACTGAAGCTTTCTTT. It codes for CASSPPVAGGTEAFF.

To note about this clonotype: Since no conserved phenylalanine or tryptophan closes the CDR3, a read error is the likely cause. This rearrangement joins TRBV10-3 to TRBJ2-1; 10 positions match TRBD2. V was clipped by 6 bases and J by 5 bases; unmatched bases: 4. Germline V CDR1 and CDR2: ENHRY, SYGVKD. The CDR3 has 14 residues. The CDR3 DNA sequence: TGTGCCATCAGCCTAGCGGGAGAGAACAATGAGCAGTTCTTG. It yields the protein CAISLAGENNEQFL.

The genes are TRBV2 and TRBJ1-2; 7 bases fit TRBD1. The CDR3 runs to 14 residues. The V segment lost 2 bases and the J segment 5 bases; nucleotides outside the gene matches: 5. Germline-derived CDR1 and CDR2 are SNHLY and FYNNEI. The CDR3 nucleotides are TGTGCCAGCAGTGAAAGGGACAGATTTTATGGCTACACCTTC. Encoded protein: CASSERDRFYGYTF.

This clonotype was detected a few times. The chain employs TRBV7-9 and TRBJ2-3; 7 positions match TRBD1. Germline loops: CDR1 SEHNR, CDR2 FQNEAQ (reference sequence). CDR3 length: 12 amino acids. V shed 10 bases and J 3 bases; nucleotides not matched to a gene: 4. The CDR3, as DNA: TGTGCCACGGGACAGCAAACAGATACGCAGTATTTT. The encoded protein is CATGQQTDTQYF. Full variable domain (missing parts from reference TRBV7-9 and TRBJ2-3): DTGVSQNPRHKITKRGQNVTFRCDPISEHNRLYWYRQTLGQGPEFLTYFQNEAQLEKSRLLSDRFSAERPKGSFSTLEIQRTEQGDSAMYLCATGQQTDTQYFGPGTRLTVL.